A single count supports the clone carrying this TCR beta chain. Its antigen is as yet unknown. CDR3 length: 15 amino acids. From germline, CDR1 is MDHEN and CDR2 SYDVKM. The J segment lost 3 bases and the V segment lost 5 bases, leaving 5 bases of the junction unmatched. The data originate from a study of PD-1 blockade in classical Hodgkin lymphoma. Overall study findings and caveats: The origin of the repertoire differences remains undefined, with disease activity or prior therapy as possible causes. CD4+ but not CD8+ TCR diversity rose significantly by C4D1.

Sequencing used immunoSEQ multiplex PCR; TCRdb keeps in-frame clones, though not all of them. The sample includes some 93,000 clones, nearly 90% of them seen just once. No patient escaped relapse after autologous stem cell transplantation, and brentuximab vedotin exposure varied. The material sequenced was peripheral blood mononuclear cells (PBMCs), taken before the second cycle of nivolumab. The receptor's source is a human donor with classical Hodgkin lymphoma. This chain links TRBV28 with TRBJ1-2; 11 positions agree with TRBD1. For the CDR3, the DNA is TGTGCCAGCAGTCGGTGGACAGGGGGCGACTATGGCTACACCTTC. This encodes CASSRWTGGDYGYTF.